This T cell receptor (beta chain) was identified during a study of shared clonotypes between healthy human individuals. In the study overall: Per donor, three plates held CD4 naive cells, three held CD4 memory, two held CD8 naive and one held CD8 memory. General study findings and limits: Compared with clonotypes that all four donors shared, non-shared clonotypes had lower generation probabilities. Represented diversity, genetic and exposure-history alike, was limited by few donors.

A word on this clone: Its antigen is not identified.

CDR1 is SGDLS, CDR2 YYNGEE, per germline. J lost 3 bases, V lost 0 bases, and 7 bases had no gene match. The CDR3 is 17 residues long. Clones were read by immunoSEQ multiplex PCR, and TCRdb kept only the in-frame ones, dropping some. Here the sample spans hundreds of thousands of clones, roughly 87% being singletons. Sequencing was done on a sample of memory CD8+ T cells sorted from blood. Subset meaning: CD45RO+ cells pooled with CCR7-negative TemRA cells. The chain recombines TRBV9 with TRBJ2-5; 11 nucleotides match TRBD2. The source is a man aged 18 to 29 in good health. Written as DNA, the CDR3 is TGTGCCAGCAGCGTAGGTAGTAGCGGGGGGGCCGAAGAGACCCAGTACTTC. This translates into CASSVGSSGGAEETQYF.